Listed here is a single TCR beta chain. The table lists this clone with a count of one. There is no known antigen for this receptor. No much larger clone is present one base from it, and per-base qualities are unavailable. Genomic DNA was extracted with the Qiagen DNeasy kit from unsorted PBMCs and from negatively selected CD4+ and CD8+ fractions. Amplification of TCR beta CDR3 regions was done by immunoSEQ multiplex PCR with primers that anneal to V and J segments. A synthetic immune receptor repertoire was used to minimize amplification bias, and any remaining bias was removed computationally after sequencing. Per the authors' processing: Repertoire diversity was quantified as the Shannon entropy index using custom Python scripts. Unsorted, CD4+ and CD8+ repertoires were examined separately, except in combined analyses, for which CD4+ and CD8+ sequences were merged in silico. Clonal expansion was defined as a frequency increase of at least 2-fold after treatment compared with C1D1, and clones undetected at baseline were assigned a pseudocount of 0.5. Clones with 0 or 1 copy at C1D1 were classified as singleton clones, and clones with 2 or more copies were classified as non-singleton clones. Clones expanded in unsorted samples were annotated as CD4+, CD8+ or unknown by matching protein sequences in sorted samples from the same patient. Wilcoxon tests on paired samples were used to test diversity changes from C1D1 to C4D1. The clones in this table, taken by TCRdb from immuneACCESS, are in-frame only. Not every clone is retained; where verified, under half of the shortfall comes from an unresolved V gene, and the cause of the rest is unknown. D and trimming were read from the DNA, whereas the V and J calls and clone size are those reported in that table. Here the sample has some 30,000 clones; around 90% occur a single time. The top ten constitute roughly 0.29% of the sample.

This record comes from a study of PD-1 blockade in classical Hodgkin lymphoma (dated by TCRdb to between 2020 and 2021). Notes on the research overall: Nivolumab dosing was 3 mg/kg intravenously every 2 weeks, continuing until either disease progression or unacceptable toxicity. A peripheral blood immune signature of response to PD-1 blockade in classical Hodgkin lymphoma was defined using TCR beta sequencing and CyTOF. The full study reports these points: A significant rise by C4D1 was seen in CD4+ but not CD8+ TCR diversity (p=0.0027 vs p=0.16), with the rise being most apparent in complete responders (p=0.02). Baseline TCR diversity was reported to be lower in newly diagnosed patients than in healthy donors, and even lower in relapsed/refractory patients. Trial patients with a complete response had baseline diversity similar to that of newly diagnosed patients, while partial responders and progressors had significantly lower diversity. Lower diversity was seen in patients whose nivolumab began less than 1 year after ASCT, and these patients were left out of later analyses so that immune reconstitution would not confound the results. Only a single clinical trial cohort was studied, and what caused the repertoire differences, possibly disease activity or prior therapy, remained undefined.

Inclusive of the bounding cysteine and phenylalanine, the CDR3 is 15 residues long. The sequence is cut down to CDR3 DNA, 45 bases in frame from base 1. V and J lose 2 bases and 0 bases, and a span of 8 bases separates them. The germline V gene gives CDR1 as MNHEY and CDR2 as SVGAGI. The time point label of this sample denotes: cycle 4 day 1 (C4D1), after more than 5 weeks of nivolumab. Every trial patient had relapsed after autologous stem cell transplantation, and cohorts A, B and C differed in prior brentuximab vedotin exposure. Using a Miltenyi CD4+ T cell isolation kit, CD4+ T cells were purified from thawed PBMCs through magnetic negative selection. The trial cohort included around 60 patients with relapsed/refractory classical Hodgkin lymphoma, and each patient had a best overall response of complete response, partial response or progressive disease. Single-agent nivolumab was administered to trial patients in the multi-cohort phase II CheckMate 205 trial. An independent review committee assessed best overall response by applying the 2007 International Working Group response criteria. PBMCs from the trial were collected at three points: immediately before nivolumab initiation (C1D1), and during therapy at cycle 2 day 1 and cycle 4 day 1. Peripheral blood was collected in 8 mL Vacutainer Cell Preparation Tubes, from which PBMCs were isolated by centrifugation and then cryopreserved. Purified CD4+ and CD8+ fractions were prepared only for cases where an additional PBMC sample was available. Magnetically labelled cells were depleted on LS columns in a quadroMACS separator, and the flow-through was collected as the purified fraction.

The receptor's source is a human donor with classical Hodgkin lymphoma. Sequencing used CD4+ T cells from blood, obtained before the fourth cycle of nivolumab. The rearrangement joined TRBV6-5 to TRBJ2-1, with no confidently assigned D gene. The CDR3 region reads CASSYRLSSYNEQFF. The DNA sequence is as follows: TGTGCCAGCAGTTACCGGCTAAGCTCCTACAATGAGCAGTTCTTC.